These T cell receptor beta chains were read from a single sample in a study of blood T cell repertoires in COVID-19. Sequencing was performed with immunoSEQ multiplex PCR; in TCRdb, only in-frame clones are kept and a portion is missing. This sample has 140,000 to 150,000 clones, with more than 80% found just once. Sequencing input: peripheral blood. The receptors stem from a young man with COVID-19, enrolled during active disease. Both conserved end residues are trimmed from each CDR3. Where a row states a size, it is once, few, many or the class of an expanded clone; other rows omit it.

clone_size: NA; v_call: TRBV12-3/TRBV12-4; j_call: TRBJ2-1; cdr3_aa: ASSSEGREQF
clone_size: NA; v_call: TRBV25-1; j_call: TRBJ2-5; cdr3_aa: ASSGLQGVKETQY
clone_size: NA; v_call: TRBV2; j_call: TRBJ1-6; cdr3_aa: ASTMYNSPLH
clone_size: once; v_call: TRBV5-1; j_call: TRBJ1-3; cdr3_aa: ASSLDRGLAGNTIY
clone_size: NA; v_call: TRBV2; j_call: TRBJ1-6; cdr3_aa: ASSDREGSSSPLH
clone_size: NA; v_call: TRBV27; j_call: TRBJ2-5; cdr3_aa: ASSLSGAGETQY
clone_size: few; v_call: TRBV28; j_call: TRBJ1-2; cdr3_aa: ASSYARRIHYGYT
clone_size: NA; v_call: TRBV6-2/TRBV6-3; j_call: TRBJ1-5; cdr3_aa: ASSYSPDRLGFNQPQH
clone_size: NA; v_call: TRBV4-3; j_call: TRBJ2-5; cdr3_aa: ASSQGFSFQETQY
clone_size: NA; v_call: TRBV27; j_call: TRBJ2-7; cdr3_aa: ASSSPTGPAEQY
clone_size: NA; v_call: TRBV5-1; j_call: TRBJ2-5; cdr3_aa: ASSFLGRAQQETQY
clone_size: NA; v_call: TRBV18; j_call: TRBJ2-5; cdr3_aa: ASSPGQSRSETQY
clone_size: NA; v_call: TRBV7-8; j_call: TRBJ1-5; cdr3_aa: ASSLFPDIRALGNQPQH
clone_size: NA; v_call: TRBV14; j_call: TRBJ2-1; cdr3_aa: ASSQALRASGRDNEQF
clone_size: NA; v_call: TRBV5-6; j_call: TRBJ1-1; cdr3_aa: ASSYGGGTEAF
clone_size: NA; v_call: TRBV7-9; j_call: TRBJ1-3; cdr3_aa: ASSTRDRRNLSGNTIY
clone_size: NA; v_call: TRBV13; j_call: TRBJ2-1; cdr3_aa: ASSQQSLYNEQF
clone_size: once; v_call: TRBV9; j_call: TRBJ1-6; cdr3_aa: ASSSNRGTKNSPLH
clone_size: NA; v_call: TRBV28; j_call: TRBJ2-2; cdr3_aa: ASSPRTSGLLPGELF
clone_size: NA; v_call: TRBV10-2; j_call: TRBJ1-4; cdr3_aa: ASNPGTGVEKLL
clone_size: NA; v_call: TRBV5-1; j_call: TRBJ2-1; cdr3_aa: ASSSGQGLYNEQF
clone_size: once; v_call: TRBV27; j_call: TRBJ1-3; cdr3_aa: ASVLGNTIY